This passage covers 8 T cell receptor beta chains from one sample sequenced in a study of T cell repertoires in cytomegalovirus infection. TCRdb re-analysed the reads in MiXCR, keeping a single row per CDR3 protein. The sample lists 55,000 to 85,000 distinct CDR3 sequences, 4% seen once, with 22% in the top ten. The material sequenced was PBMCs. These receptor sequences come from a human donor in good health (CMV status not recorded). Some clones in this sample may be carry-over from other donors' samples.

This clonotype was counted ten times or more. V is TRBV5-6 and J is TRBJ2-3; D not resolved. Germline lookup yields CDR1 SGHDT and CDR2 YYEEEE. V dropped 4 bases and J dropped 2 bases, with 17 bases sitting between them. The CDR3 consists of 16 residues. CDR3: CASSPAPASVTDTQYF. The CDR3 DNA follows: TGTGCCAGCAGCCCAGCCCCCGCATCGGTCACAGATACGCAGTATTTT.

This clonotype was picked up many times. This chain uses TRBV11-3 with TRBJ1-1; D is ambiguous. The CDR3 has 17 amino acids. The germline gives CDR1 SGHNT, CDR2 YENEEA. Trimming removed 2 bases from V and 0 bases from J, with 16 bases in between. CDR3 sequence reads: CASSLFTRGPMNTEAFF. CDR3 in DNA: TGTGCCAGCAGCTTATTTACAAGAGGCCCAATGAACACTGAAGCTTTCTTT.

There are many counts of this clonotype. The gene calls are TRBV24-1 and TRBJ2-2, with D possibly TRBD2 on 6 matching bases. The germline V gene encodes CDR1 KGHDR and CDR2 SFDVKD. The CDR3 is 16 residues long. V was cut by 3 bases and J by 3 bases, with 13 bases left in between. The CDR3 nucleotides are TGTGCCACCAGTGATACTGGACTATACGACACCGGGGAGCTGTTTTTT. Its protein is CATSDTGLYDTGELFF.

This clonotype was seen ten or more times. This sequence joins TRBV7-2 and TRBJ2-3, with D possibly TRBD1 on 6 matching bases. With 5 bases removed from V and 2 bases from J, the gap between germline ends came to 11 bases. The V gene's germline CDR1 is SGHTA and CDR2 FQGNSA. The CDR3 loop spans 14 amino acids. In nucleotides, the CDR3 is TGTGCCAGCAGCCTCCGGACAGCCACAGATACGCAGTATTTT. This translates into CASSLRTATDTQYF. The complete variable domain, with remaining parts taken from reference TRBV7-2 and TRBJ2-3, reads GAGVSQSPSNKVTEKGKDVELRCDPISGHTALYWYRQSLGQGLEFLIYFQGNSAPDKSGLPSDRFSAERTGGSVSTLTIQRTQQEDSAVYLCASSLRTATDTQYFGPGTRLTVL.

This clonotype was counted at least ten times. The CDR3 sequence: CASSGELLDTQYF. The CDR3 DNA reads TGTGCCAGTTCAGGGGAATTGTTGGATACGCAGTATTTT. This rearrangement joins TRBV7-2 to TRBJ2-3, with a possible D match to TRBD1 (6 bases). The CDR3 is made up of 13 amino acids. The V gene lost 9 bases and the J gene lost 6 bases, with 16 bases spanning the gap. Germline loops: CDR1 SGHTA, CDR2 FQGNSA.

At least ten counts were recorded for this clonotype. J is TRBJ1-2 and V is TRBV7-2; 8 positions agree with TRBD1. The germline V gene encodes CDR1 SGHTA and CDR2 FQGNSA. This CDR3 comprises 14 residues. Losses at the gene ends were 6 bases for V and 4 bases for J; bases not matched to a gene: 7. As DNA, the CDR3 is TGTGCCAGCAGGTATTCCGGGACAGGCTATGGCTACACCTTC. Amino acids: CASRYSGTGYGYTF.

This clonotype was counted ten times or more. The chain couples TRBV7-2 to TRBJ2-3; D perhaps matches TRBD2 (6 bases). CDR3 size: 15 residues. The V end lost 1 base, the J end lost 2 bases, and 10 bases lay between the germline ends. The germline gives CDR1 SGHTA, CDR2 FQGNSA. The CDR3 DNA sequence: TGTGCCAGCAGCTTAGAGGGAGGATACACAGATACGCAGTATTTT. This encodes CASSLEGGYTDTQYF.

In this sample, this clonotype turned up many times. The chain is built from TRBV7-2 and TRBJ2-1, with 11 positions matching TRBD1. CDR3 length: 15 amino acids. The germline CDR1 and CDR2 sequences are SGHTA and FQGNSA. V lost 5 bases and J lost 6; bases outside the gene matches: 6. The chain's CDR3 is CASSPRTGGINEQFF. The DNA for the CDR3 is TGTGCCAGCAGCCCTCGGACAGGGGGCATCAATGAGCAGTTCTTC. The full variable domain, rest sourced from reference TRBV7-2 and TRBJ2-1, is GAGVSQSPSNKVTEKGKDVELRCDPISGHTALYWYRQSLGQGLEFLIYFQGNSAPDKSGLPSDRFSAERTGGSVSTLTIQRTQQEDSAVYLCASSPRTGGINEQFFGPGTRLTVL.